This TCR beta chain was sequenced for a study of post-analysis software for immune sequencing data. Overall study: Progressive-relapsing, secondary progressive and relapsing-remitting multiple sclerosis were among the disease courses included. Findings and caveats of the study: There was significantly lower normalized Chao1 diversity in multiple sclerosis patients than in controls. Patients had higher frequencies than controls of about five TRBV segments, including TRBV5-6, TRBV5-1 and TRBV20-1.

Unique molecular identifiers were carried by the TCR beta cDNA libraries. One entry per CDR3 protein, called by TCRdb with MiXCR from the PCR reads. In the table there are 750,000 to 950,000 distinct CDR3 sequences, more than 45% of which are singletons. The table lists this clonotype with a few counts. Its antigen is not known. Trimming took 1 base from V and 5 from J, leaving 15 bases between them. CDR1 and CDR2 (germline): DFQATT, SNEGSKA (reference sequence). This CDR3 spans 15 amino acids. The V gene is TRBV20-1, the J gene TRBJ2-1; possibly TRBD2 for D (6 bases). This clonotype originated in a girl between 10 and 17 years old with multiple sclerosis. The source material was blood. The CDR3 DNA reads TGCAGTGCTAGAGGGACTATACCCAAAAACAATGAGCAGTTCTTC. Its translation is CSARGTIPKNNEQFF.